The T cell receptor beta chain described here comes from a study of CD8 T cells in ankylosing spondylitis (TCRdb year 2017). Concerning the study at large: To find TCR variants linked to disease, the study profiled T cell receptor beta repertoires in ankylosing spondylitis patients and healthy donors. Samples of peripheral blood were taken, and for ankylosing spondylitis patients, synovial fluid was collected as well. The whole study cohort included under 140 healthy donors and under 30 ankylosing spondylitis patients. General study outcomes and caveats: Some TCR beta motif variants had previously been reported in synovial fluid and blood of reactive arthritis patients, which suggested common disease-initiation mechanisms. The disease-linked clones were reported as significantly enriched in matched synovial fluid samples from ankylosing spondylitis patients. A TCR beta motif made up of several highly homologous amino acid variants appeared to be characteristic of blood from ankylosing spondylitis patients. The disease-linked clones had a CD8+ phenotype and were found at relatively low frequencies in peripheral blood.

Synovial fluid samples were matched to blood samples from the same ankylosing spondylitis patients. The trim is 3 bases for V and 6 bases for J, with a gap of 14 bases between the germline ends. The CDR3 measures 15 amino acids from cysteine to phenylalanine. The retained sequence is limited to the CDR3, 45 bases, with the frame set at the first base. CDR1 and CDR2 are drawn from the germline V gene: MGHRA, YSYEKL. The sample was run on an Illumina HiSeq 2500. Quantitative 5'-RACE with molecular barcodes was used to prepare TCR beta libraries. In the paper's pipeline: A new computational method based on a probabilistic model of VDJ rearrangement was used to identify disease-linked TCR variants. TCRdb reworked the public reads: Q25 trimming with fastp, MiXCR clone assembly, productive beta chains retained. Identical CDR3 protein sequences are pooled into one entry, listed with their most common genes and DNA. The V and J calls were determined by TCRdb, not by the authors. The sample includes approximately 35,000 distinct CDR3 sequences, with around an eighth observed a single time. More than 25% of the sample goes to the ten largest clones.

This clonotype was seen repeatedly, ten times or more. No cognate antigen has been identified for it. Base qualities are not provided; no much larger clone lies one nucleotide away. Recombination linked TRBV4-1 to TRBJ2-2; the D gene could be either TRBD1 or TRBD2, each agreeing at 6 bases. Specimen: synovial fluid, either unsorted or a sorted T cell fraction (not recorded which). This TCR was recovered from a male donor with ankylosing spondylitis. CDR3 protein: CASSQIHREAGELFF. The DNA sequence is TGCGCCAGCAGCCAGATCCACAGGGAGGCCGGGGAGCTGTTTTTT.